This TCR beta chain was sequenced during a study of blood T cell repertoires in COVID-19. Assay used: immunoSEQ multiplex PCR; TCRdb lists only in-frame clones, some missing. The sample has 180,000 or so clones, approximately 91% seen once; the top ten hold around 1.5%. Germline V gene data show CDR1 as SGDLS and CDR2 as YYNGEE. There are 15 residues in the CDR3. V trimming: 3 bases; J trimming: 4 bases; junction bases outside the gene matches: 8. What was sequenced was peripheral blood. The rearrangement joins TRBV9 to TRBJ1-2; 8 positions agree with TRBD1. The sequence came from a man between 18 and 29 years old with active or convalescent COVID-19. CDR3 DNA: TGTGCCAGCAGCGGAGGGGGACAGGCGAGCTATGGCTACACCTTC. It is translated as CASSGGGQASYGYTF. The variable domain in full, completed from reference TRBV9 and TRBJ1-2, reads DSGVTQTPKHLITATGQRVTLRCSPRSGDLSVYWYQQSLDQGLQFLIQYYNGEERAKGNILERFSAQQFPDLHSELNLSSLELGDSALYFCASSGGGQASYGYTFGSGTRLTVV.